The sequence of this T cell receptor (beta chain) was determined in a study of blood T cell repertoires in COVID-19. Original analysis: Nucleated cell number was recorded as an estimate derived from reference gene primer amplification. Sequenced by immunoSEQ multiplex PCR; TCRdb stores in-frame clones only, minus some. For V, J and clone size, that table is used; D and trimming come from the DNA. The table shows tens of thousands of clones, with approximately 84% occurring only once. This CDR3 has 15 residues. Trimming removed 2 bases from V and 2 bases from J, with 13 bases in between. Germline V CDR1 and CDR2: SGHRS, YFSETQ. Followed over time, Seattle patients had been enrolled while infection was active.

The TCR was taken from a man aged 70-80 years with COVID-19, enrolled during active disease. This chain uses TRBV5-1 with TRBJ2-5; D is uncertain. What was sequenced was peripheral blood. The CDR3 nucleotides are TGCGCCAGCAGCTTCAATCCAGAGACACAAGAGACCCAGTACTTC. This gives the protein CASSFNPETQETQYF.